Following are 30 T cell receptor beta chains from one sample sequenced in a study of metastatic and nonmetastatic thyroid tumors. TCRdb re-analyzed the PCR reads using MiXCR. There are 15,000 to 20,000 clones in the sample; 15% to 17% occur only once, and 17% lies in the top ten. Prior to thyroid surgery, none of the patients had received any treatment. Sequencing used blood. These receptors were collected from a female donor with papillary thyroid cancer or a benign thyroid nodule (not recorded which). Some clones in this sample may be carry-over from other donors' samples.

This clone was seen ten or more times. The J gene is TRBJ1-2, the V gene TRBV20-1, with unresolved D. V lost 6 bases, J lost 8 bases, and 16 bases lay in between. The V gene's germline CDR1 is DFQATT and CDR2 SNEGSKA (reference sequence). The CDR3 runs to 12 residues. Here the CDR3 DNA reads TGCAGTGCATACCAGCGGGGAGGGGGCTACACCTTC. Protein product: CSAYQRGGGYTF.

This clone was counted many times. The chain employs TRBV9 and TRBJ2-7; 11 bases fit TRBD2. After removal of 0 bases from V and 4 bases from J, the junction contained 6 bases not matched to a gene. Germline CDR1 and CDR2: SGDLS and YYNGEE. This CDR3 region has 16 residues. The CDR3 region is CASSVGPLAGGYEQYF. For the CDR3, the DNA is TGTGCCAGCAGCGTAGGACCCCTAGCGGGAGGTTACGAGCAGTACTTC.

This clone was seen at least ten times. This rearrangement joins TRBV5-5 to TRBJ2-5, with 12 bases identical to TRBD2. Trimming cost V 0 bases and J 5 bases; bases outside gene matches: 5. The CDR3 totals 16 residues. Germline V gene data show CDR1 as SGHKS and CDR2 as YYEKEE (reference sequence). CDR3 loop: CASSLELAGGRETQYF. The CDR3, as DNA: TGTGCCAGCAGCTTGGAGCTAGCGGGAGGGAGGGAGACCCAGTACTTC.

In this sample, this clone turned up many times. CDR3 residues: CASSLVTTGELFF. The DNA of the CDR3 is TGCGCCAGCAGCTTGGTTACCACCGGGGAGCTGTTTTTT. J is TRBJ2-2 and V is TRBV5-1; D not resolved. The V gene's germline CDR1 is SGHRS and CDR2 YFSETQ. CDR3 length: 13 residues. V was pared by 0 bases and J by 4 bases, with 4 bases between.

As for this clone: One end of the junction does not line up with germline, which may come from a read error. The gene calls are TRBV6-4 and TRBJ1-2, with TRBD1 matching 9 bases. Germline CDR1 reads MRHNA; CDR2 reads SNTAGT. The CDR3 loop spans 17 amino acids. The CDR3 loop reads CASSLGTGTKRGYGYNF. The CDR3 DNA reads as TGTGCCAGCAGCCTGGGGACAGGGACAAAACGGGGCTATGGATACAACTTC.

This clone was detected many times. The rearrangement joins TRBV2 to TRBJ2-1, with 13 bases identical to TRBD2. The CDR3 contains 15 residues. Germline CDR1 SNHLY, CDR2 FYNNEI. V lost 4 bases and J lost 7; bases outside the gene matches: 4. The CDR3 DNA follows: TGTGCCAGCAGTGGAGAACTAGCGGGGGGGAATGAGCAGTTCTTC. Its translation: CASSGELAGGNEQFF.

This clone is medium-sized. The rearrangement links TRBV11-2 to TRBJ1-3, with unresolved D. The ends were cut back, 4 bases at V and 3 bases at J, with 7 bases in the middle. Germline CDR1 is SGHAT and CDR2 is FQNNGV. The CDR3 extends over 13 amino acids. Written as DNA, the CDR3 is TGTGCCAGCAGCTCAACGGGTGGAAACACCATATATTTT. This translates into CASSSTGGNTIYF.

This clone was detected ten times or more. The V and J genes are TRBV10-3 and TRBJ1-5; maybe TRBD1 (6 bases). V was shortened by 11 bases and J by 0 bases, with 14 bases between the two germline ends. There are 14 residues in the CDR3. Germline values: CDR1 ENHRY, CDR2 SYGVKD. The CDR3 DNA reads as TGTGCCGTCCGCGGGGACAATAGCAATCAGCCCCAGCATTTT. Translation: CAVRGDNSNQPQHF.

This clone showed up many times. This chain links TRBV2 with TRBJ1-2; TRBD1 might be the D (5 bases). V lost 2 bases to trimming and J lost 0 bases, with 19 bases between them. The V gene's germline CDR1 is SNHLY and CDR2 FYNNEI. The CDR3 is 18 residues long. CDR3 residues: CASSERLWRQRANYGYTF. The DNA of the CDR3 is TGTGCCAGCAGTGAAAGGCTGTGGAGACAGCGAGCTAACTATGGCTACACCTTC. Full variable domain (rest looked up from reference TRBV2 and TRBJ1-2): EPEVTQTPSHQVTQMGQEVILRCVPISNHLYFYWYRQILGQKVEFLVSFYNNEISEKSEIFDDQFSVERPDGSNFTLKIRSTKLEDSAMYFCASSERLWRQRANYGYTFGSGTRLTVV.

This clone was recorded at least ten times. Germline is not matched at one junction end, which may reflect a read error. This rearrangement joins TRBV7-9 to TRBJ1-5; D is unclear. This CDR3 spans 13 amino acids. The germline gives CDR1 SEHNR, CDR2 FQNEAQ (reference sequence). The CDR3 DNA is TGTGCCAGCAGCCTCCATAGCAATCAGCCCCGGCATTTT. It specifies CASSLHSNQPRHF.

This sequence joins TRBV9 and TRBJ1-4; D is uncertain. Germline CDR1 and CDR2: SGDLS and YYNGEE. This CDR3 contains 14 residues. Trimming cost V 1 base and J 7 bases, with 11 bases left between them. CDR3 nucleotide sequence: TGTGCCAGCAGCGTAAGTGGGATTGGTGAAAAACTGTTTTTT. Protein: CASSVSGIGEKLFF.

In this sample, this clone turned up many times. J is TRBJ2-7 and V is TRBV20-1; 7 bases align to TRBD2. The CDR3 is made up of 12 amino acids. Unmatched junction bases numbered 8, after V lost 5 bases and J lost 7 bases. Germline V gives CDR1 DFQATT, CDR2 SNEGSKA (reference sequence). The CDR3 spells CSAELGGWEQYF. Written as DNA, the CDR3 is TGCAGTGCTGAACTGGGGGGGTGGGAGCAGTACTTC.

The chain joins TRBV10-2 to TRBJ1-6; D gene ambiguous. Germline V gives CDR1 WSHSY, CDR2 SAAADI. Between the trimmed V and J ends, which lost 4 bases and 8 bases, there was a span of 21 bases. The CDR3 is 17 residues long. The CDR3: CASSVFHTGEGDSPLHF. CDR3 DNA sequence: TGCGCCAGCAGTGTTTTCCATACCGGGGAGGGTGATTCACCCCTCCACTTT.

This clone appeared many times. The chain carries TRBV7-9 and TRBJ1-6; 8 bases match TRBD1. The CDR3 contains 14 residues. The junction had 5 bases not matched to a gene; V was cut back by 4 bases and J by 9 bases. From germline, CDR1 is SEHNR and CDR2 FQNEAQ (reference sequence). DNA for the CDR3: TGTGCCAGCAGCTGGGCAGGGGGCGGTTCACCCCTCCACTTT. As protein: CASSWAGGGSPLHF.

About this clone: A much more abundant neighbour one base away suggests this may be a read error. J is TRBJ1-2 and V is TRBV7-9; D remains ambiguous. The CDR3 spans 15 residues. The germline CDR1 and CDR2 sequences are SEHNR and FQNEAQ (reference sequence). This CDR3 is CAGRPSFGSNHGYTF. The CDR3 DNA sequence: TGTGCCGGCAGACCATCTTTTGGGTCTAACCATGGCTACACCTTC.

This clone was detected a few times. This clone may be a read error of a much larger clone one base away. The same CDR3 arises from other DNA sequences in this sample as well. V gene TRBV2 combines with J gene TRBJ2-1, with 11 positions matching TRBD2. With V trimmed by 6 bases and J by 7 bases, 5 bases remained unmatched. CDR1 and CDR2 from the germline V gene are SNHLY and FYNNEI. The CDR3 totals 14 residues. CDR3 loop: CASRGTSGSNEQFF. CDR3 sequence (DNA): TGTGCCAGCAGAGGTACTAGCGGGAGTAATGAGCAGTTCTTC.

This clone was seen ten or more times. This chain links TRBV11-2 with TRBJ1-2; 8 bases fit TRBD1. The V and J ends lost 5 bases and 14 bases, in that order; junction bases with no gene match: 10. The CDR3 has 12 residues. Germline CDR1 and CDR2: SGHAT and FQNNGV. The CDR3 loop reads CASSGDRLRVTF. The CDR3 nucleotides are TGTGCCAGCAGCGGGGACAGGCTTCGGGTTACCTTC. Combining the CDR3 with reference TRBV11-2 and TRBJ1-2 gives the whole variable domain EAGVAQSPRYKIIEKRQSVAFWCNPISGHATLYWYQQILGQGPKLLIQFQNNGVVDDSQLPKDRFSAERLKGVDSTLKIQPAKLEDSAVYLCASSGDRLRVTFGSGTRLTVV.

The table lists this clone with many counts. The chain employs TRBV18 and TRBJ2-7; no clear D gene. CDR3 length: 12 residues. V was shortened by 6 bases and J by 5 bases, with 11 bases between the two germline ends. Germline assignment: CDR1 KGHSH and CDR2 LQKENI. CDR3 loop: CASSPPADEQYF. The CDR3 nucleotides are TGTGCCAGCTCCCCTCCCGCCGACGAGCAGTACTTC.

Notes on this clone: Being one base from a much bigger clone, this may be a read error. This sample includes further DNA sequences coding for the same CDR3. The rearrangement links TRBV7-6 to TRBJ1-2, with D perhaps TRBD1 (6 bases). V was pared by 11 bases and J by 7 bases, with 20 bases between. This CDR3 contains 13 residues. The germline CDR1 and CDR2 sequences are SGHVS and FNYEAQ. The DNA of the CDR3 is TGTGCCGTAGTAAGGGGGGGAGTGGGTGGCTACACCTTC. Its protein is CAVVRGGVGGYTF.

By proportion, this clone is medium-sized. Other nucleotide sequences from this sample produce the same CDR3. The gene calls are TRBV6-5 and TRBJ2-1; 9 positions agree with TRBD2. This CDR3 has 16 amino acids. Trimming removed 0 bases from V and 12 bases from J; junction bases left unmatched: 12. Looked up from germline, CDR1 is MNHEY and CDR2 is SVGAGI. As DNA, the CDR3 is TGTGCCAGCAGTTACTCATCGGGGGGACTAGCCGCGAGGCAGTTCTTC. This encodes CASSYSSGGLAARQFF.

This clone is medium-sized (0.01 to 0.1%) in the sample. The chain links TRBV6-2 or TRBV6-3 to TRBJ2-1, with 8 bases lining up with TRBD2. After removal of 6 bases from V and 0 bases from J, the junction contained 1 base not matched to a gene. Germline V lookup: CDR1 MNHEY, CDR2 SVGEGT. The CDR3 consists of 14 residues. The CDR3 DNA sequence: TGTGCCAGCAGGGGACTAGACTCCTACAATGAGCAGTTCTTC. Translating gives CASRGLDSYNEQFF.

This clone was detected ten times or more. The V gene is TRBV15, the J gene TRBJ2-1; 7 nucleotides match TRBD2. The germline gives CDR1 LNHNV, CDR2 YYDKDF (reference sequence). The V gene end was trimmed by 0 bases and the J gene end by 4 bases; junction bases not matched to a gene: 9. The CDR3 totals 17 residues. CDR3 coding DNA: TGTGCCACCAGCAGAGATCCCGCGGGAGCGGCATACAATGAGCAGTTCTTC. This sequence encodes CATSRDPAGAAYNEQFF.

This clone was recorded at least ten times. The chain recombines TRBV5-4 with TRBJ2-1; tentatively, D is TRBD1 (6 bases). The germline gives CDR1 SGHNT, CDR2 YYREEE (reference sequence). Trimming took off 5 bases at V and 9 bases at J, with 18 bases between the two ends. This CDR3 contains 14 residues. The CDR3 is CASSRQVDLGEQFF. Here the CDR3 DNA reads TGTGCCAGCAGTCGACAGGTGGATTTAGGTGAGCAGTTCTTC.

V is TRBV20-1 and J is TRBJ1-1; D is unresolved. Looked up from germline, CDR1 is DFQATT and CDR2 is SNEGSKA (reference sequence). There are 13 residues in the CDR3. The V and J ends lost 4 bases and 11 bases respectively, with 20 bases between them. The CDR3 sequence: CSAIVTRVENAFF. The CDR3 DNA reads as TGCAGTGCTATAGTGACTCGGGTGGAAAATGCTTTCTTT.

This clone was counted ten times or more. Here the CDR3 DNA reads TGTGCCAGTAGTACCAGGGTTGGGGTGAACACTGAAGCTTTCTTT. Amino acids: CASSTRVGVNTEAFF. J is TRBJ1-1 and V is TRBV19, with a weak D call TRBD1 (5 bases). Looked up from germline, CDR1 is LNHDA and CDR2 is SQIVND (reference sequence). This CDR3 is 15 amino acids long. Trimming took 4 bases from V and 0 from J, leaving 12 bases between them.

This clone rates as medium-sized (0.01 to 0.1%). Here the CDR3 DNA reads TGTGCCACCAGCAGAGACCGGGCCTCCTACGAGCAGTACTTC. Translation: CATSRDRASYEQYF. The chain uses TRBV15 and TRBJ2-7, with D hard to call. V was shortened by 0 bases and J by 0 bases, with 6 bases between the two germline ends. Germline loops: CDR1 LNHNV, CDR2 YYDKDF (reference sequence). This CDR3 region has 14 residues.

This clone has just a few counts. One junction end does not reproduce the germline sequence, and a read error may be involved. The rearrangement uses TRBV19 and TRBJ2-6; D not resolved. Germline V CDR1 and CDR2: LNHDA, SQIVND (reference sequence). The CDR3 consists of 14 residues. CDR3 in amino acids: CASSEADRANVLTF. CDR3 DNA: TGTGCCAGTAGTGAAGCAGATCGGGCCAACGTTCTGACTTTC.

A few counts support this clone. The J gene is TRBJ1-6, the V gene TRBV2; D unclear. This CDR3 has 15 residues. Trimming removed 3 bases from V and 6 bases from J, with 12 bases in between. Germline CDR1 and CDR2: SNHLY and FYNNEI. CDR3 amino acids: CASSDGRRLNSPLHF. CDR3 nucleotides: TGTGCCAGCAGTGACGGGAGGCGTCTTAATTCACCCCTCCACTTT.

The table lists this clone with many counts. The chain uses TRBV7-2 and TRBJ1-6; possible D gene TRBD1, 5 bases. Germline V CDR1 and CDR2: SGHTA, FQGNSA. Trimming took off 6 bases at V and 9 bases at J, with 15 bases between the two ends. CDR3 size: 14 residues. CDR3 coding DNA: TGTGCCAGCAGTCCATTACGAAGGGGTTCACCCCTCCACTTT. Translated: CASSPLRRGSPLHF. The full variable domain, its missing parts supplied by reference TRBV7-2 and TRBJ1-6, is GAGVSQSPSNKVTEKGKDVELRCDPISGHTALYWYRQSLGQGLEFLIYFQGNSAPDKSGLPSDRFSAERTGGSVSTLTIQRTQQEDSAVYLCASSPLRRGSPLHFGNGTRLTVT.

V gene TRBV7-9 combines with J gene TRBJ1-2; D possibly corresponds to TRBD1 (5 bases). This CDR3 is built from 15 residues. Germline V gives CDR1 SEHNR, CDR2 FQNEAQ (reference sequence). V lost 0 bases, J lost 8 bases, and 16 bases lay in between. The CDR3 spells CASSLAGTLSQGYTF. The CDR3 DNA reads TGTGCCAGCAGCTTAGCGGGGACCCTTTCCCAGGGCTACACCTTC.